The 30 T cell receptor beta chains below come from one sample, sequenced in a study of T cells after yellow fever vaccination. TCRdb re-called the 5' RACE reads through MiXCR, storing one row per CDR3 protein. The sample carries some 300,000 distinct CDR3 sequences, 7.5% to 9% recorded once. The specimen was CD4+ T cells sorted from PBMCs, collected 5 days after the yellow fever booster vaccination. The receptors stem from a man aged 18 to 29 who received the YFV17D yellow fever vaccine.

This clonotype turned up a few times. The V and J genes are TRBV4-3 and TRBJ2-7; 8 nucleotides match TRBD1. Trimming at V came to 4 bases and at J to 2 bases, leaving 4 bases not matched to a gene. CDR1 and CDR2 (germline): LGHNA, YSLEER. The CDR3 sequence is 14 residues long. CDR3 DNA: TGCGCCAGCAGCCTAGACAGGGGTCCCTACGAGCAGTACTTC. This encodes CASSLDRGPYEQYF.

This clonotype was detected a few times. J is TRBJ1-2 and V is TRBV12-3 or TRBV12-4; no clear D. Trimming removed 5 bases from V and 5 bases from J, with 15 bases in between. This CDR3 contains 14 residues. CDR3 coding DNA: TGTGCCAGCAGTGCCTCCGGGGAAACATATGGCTACACCTTC. This encodes CASSASGETYGYTF.

Only a few counts were recorded for this clonotype. The rearrangement joins TRBV7-6 to TRBJ2-2; possible D gene TRBD1, 6 bases. In germline, CDR1 is SGHVS, CDR2 FNYEAQ. The V and J ends lost 1 base and 7 bases respectively, with 22 bases between them. The CDR3 runs to 18 residues. The CDR3 sequence is CASSLGYRDKVRGGELFF. The CDR3 DNA follows: TGTGCCAGCAGCTTAGGTTACCGGGACAAGGTTCGGGGCGGGGAGCTGTTTTTT.

J is TRBJ2-6 and V is TRBV3-1; D may be TRBD1 (5 bases). Trimming shortened V by 0 bases and J by 4 bases, and 10 bases separated the two germline ends. The CDR3 totals 16 residues. Germline CDR1 LGHDT, CDR2 YNNKEL (reference sequence). The CDR3 nucleotides read TGTGCCAGCAGCCAAGAGACCAGGGCCGGGGCCAACGTCCTGACTTTC. This sequence encodes CASSQETRAGANVLTF.

This clonotype was detected only a few times. The genes are TRBV5-4 and TRBJ2-7; D may match TRBD1 or TRBD2 (6 bases each). CDR1 is SGHNT, CDR2 YYREEE, per germline (reference sequence). V shed 6 bases and J shed 5 bases, with 18 bases lying between them. CDR3 size: 14 residues. The CDR3: CASTPPGGLDEQYF. CDR3 DNA: TGTGCCAGCACCCCGCCCGGGGGCCTCGACGAGCAGTACTTC.

V usage is TRBV6-5 and J usage is TRBJ1-3, with D possibly matching TRBD1 (5 bases). The germline gives CDR1 MNHEY, CDR2 SVGAGI. There are 15 residues in the CDR3. Trimming left V 2 bases short and J 1 base short, with 9 bases between. The CDR3 sequence: CASSYTGDSGNTIYF. In DNA form, the CDR3 reads TGTGCCAGCAGTTACACAGGAGATTCTGGAAACACCATATATTTT.

CDR3: CASTSSLAGTGELFF. CDR3 nucleotide sequence: TGTGCCAGCACCTCTAGCCTAGCGGGGACCGGGGAGCTGTTTTTT. The gene calls are TRBV12-3 or TRBV12-4 and TRBJ2-2; 9 positions agree with TRBD2. The CDR3 is 15 amino acids. The V segment lost 7 bases and the J segment 5 bases; nucleotides outside the gene matches: 8.

This clonotype has more than one count but fewer than ten. V is TRBV25-1 and J is TRBJ1-2; D is unclear. CDR3 size: 14 residues. The V end lost 1 base, the J end lost 3 bases, and 9 bases lay between the germline ends. The germline V gene encodes CDR1 MGHDK and CDR2 SYGVNS. CDR3 residues: CASSELDGDYGYTF. The CDR3 DNA sequence: TGTGCCAGCAGTGAATTGGACGGAGACTATGGCTACACCTTC.

This clonotype was seen only a few times. The chain employs TRBV20-1 and TRBJ2-5; TRBD2 matches at 7 bases. This CDR3 region has 14 residues. The germline gives CDR1 DFQATT, CDR2 SNEGSKA (reference sequence). V gave up 6 bases and J gave up 5 bases; unmatched junction bases: 12. CDR3 loop: CSALPGGRAETQYF. The CDR3 DNA reads as TGCAGTGCCCTACCGGGGGGTCGGGCCGAGACCCAGTACTTC.

This clonotype occurred a few times. The chain's CDR3 is CASSSGPGLGYGYTF. For the CDR3, the DNA is TGTGCCAGCAGCTCCGGGCCGGGGCTGGGCTATGGCTACACCTTC. V is TRBV11-2 and J is TRBJ1-2; D is perhaps TRBD1 (5 bases). From germline, CDR1 is SGHAT and CDR2 FQNNGV. V dropped 4 bases and J dropped 4 bases, with 16 bases sitting between them. CDR3 size: 15 residues.

DNA of the CDR3: TGTGCCAGTACTCCTAGACCCCGAGCCGACTATGGCTACACCTTC. Translating it yields CASTPRPRADYGYTF. The V call is TRBV19, the J call TRBJ1-2; D not resolved. There are 15 residues in the CDR3. Between the trimmed V and J ends, which lost 7 bases and 3 bases, there was a span of 18 bases. Germline CDR1 LNHDA, CDR2 SQIVND (reference sequence).

The sample holds a few counts of this clonotype. The CDR3 is CASSRLSEETQYF. As DNA, the CDR3 is TGTGCCAGCAGCCGACTTTCGGAAGAGACCCAGTACTTC. The chain couples TRBV7-2 to TRBJ2-5; D gene ambiguous. The CDR3 consists of 13 residues. V was pared by 5 bases and J by 3 bases, with 10 bases between. CDR1 and CDR2 from the germline V gene are SGHTA and FQGNSA.

This clonotype has at least ten counts. The rearrangement uses TRBV29-1 and TRBJ1-1; D not resolved. V was clipped by 4 bases and J by 6 bases, with 15 bases between them. CDR1 is SQVTM and CDR2 is ANQGSEA in the germline V gene. This CDR3 contains 13 residues. The CDR3 nucleotides read TGCAGCGTTGTGTCGGGTGGATGGTCTGAAGCTTTCTTT. Amino acid sequence: CSVVSGGWSEAFF.

This clonotype was counted only a few times. J is TRBJ2-2 and V is TRBV11-2; TRBD2 is a possible D gene (5 bases). The V gene's germline CDR1 is SGHAT and CDR2 FQNNGV. Trimming shortened V by 5 bases and J by 8 bases, and 15 bases separated the two germline ends. The CDR3 runs 14 residues. The CDR3 protein is CASSMARGSGELFF. CDR3 nucleotides: TGTGCCAGCAGCATGGCTCGAGGGTCGGGGGAGCTGTTTTTT. The variable domain in full, completed from reference TRBV11-2 and TRBJ2-2, reads EAGVAQSPRYKIIEKRQSVAFWCNPISGHATLYWYQQILGQGPKLLIQFQNNGVVDDSQLPKDRFSAERLKGVDSTLKIQPAKLEDSAVYLCASSMARGSGELFFGEGSRLTVL.

V gene TRBV9 combines with J gene TRBJ2-7; D is unclear. Trimming removed 3 bases from V and 7 bases from J, with 11 bases in between. Germline CDR1 is SGDLS and CDR2 is YYNGEE. This CDR3 is 12 amino acids long. The CDR3 nucleotides read TGTGCCAGCAGCGAGGCGCGTGGGGAGCAGTACTTC. This encodes CASSEARGEQYF.

This clonotype was counted ten times or more. The gene calls are TRBV19 and TRBJ1-6; D not certain. This CDR3 contains 14 residues. The ends were cut back, 5 bases at V and 14 bases at J, with 19 bases in the middle. Per germline, CDR1 LNHDA and CDR2 SQIVND (reference sequence). The CDR3: CASSPQSTVLALHF. CDR3 in DNA: TGTGCCAGTAGTCCCCAGTCGACGGTCTTGGCCCTCCACTTT.

This clonotype was detected ten times or more. The V and J genes are TRBV5-1 and TRBJ2-5, with a weak D call TRBD1 (6 bases). This CDR3 contains 14 residues. Germline loops: CDR1 SGHRS, CDR2 YFSETQ. Trimming took 3 bases from V and 2 from J, leaving 11 bases between them. In DNA, the CDR3 is TGCGCCAGCAGCTACCGGACAGCTCAAGAGACCCAGTACTTC. Protein product: CASSYRTAQETQYF. Filled out from reference TRBV5-1 and TRBJ2-5, the complete variable domain reads KAGVTQTPRYLIKTRGQQVTLSCSPISGHRSVSWYQQTPGQGLQFLFEYFSETQRNKGNFPGRFSGRQFSNSRSEMNVSTLELGDSALYLCASSYRTAQETQYFGPGTRLLVL.

This clonotype was counted ten times or more. J is TRBJ2-1 and V is TRBV7-2; no reliable D call. The V and J ends lost 4 bases and 6 bases respectively, with 10 bases between them. Germline CDR1 is SGHTA and CDR2 is FQGNSA. CDR3 length equals 13 residues. CDR3 loop: CASSSIYPNEQFF. In nucleotides, the CDR3 is TGTGCCAGCAGCTCCATCTATCCCAATGAGCAGTTCTTC.

This clonotype was counted only a few times. The chain uses TRBV18 and TRBJ2-1; a possible D gene is TRBD2 (5 bases). Germline V lookup: CDR1 KGHSH, CDR2 LQKENI. The CDR3 loop spans 15 amino acids. Trimming took off 2 bases at V and 0 bases at J, with 8 bases between the two ends. The CDR3 nucleotides read TGTGCCAGCTCACCATCGGGAACCTCCTACAATGAGCAGTTCTTC. Translating it yields CASSPSGTSYNEQFF.

This chain uses TRBV14 with TRBJ2-5; D is perhaps TRBD1 (7 bases). CDR1 SGHDN and CDR2 FVKESK come from the germline V gene. V lost 0 bases and J 2 bases, leaving 16 bases between the germline ends. This CDR3 region has 17 residues. CDR3 bases: TGTGCCAGCAGCCAAGATGTGGTGCGGGACAGACAAGAGACCCAGTACTTC. Its translation is CASSQDVVRDRQETQYF. The full variable domain, with the rest looked up from reference TRBV14 and TRBJ2-5, is EAGVTQFPSHSVIEKGQTVTLRCDPISGHDNLYWYRRVMGKEIKFLLHFVKESKQDESGMPNNRFLAERTGGTYSTLKVQPAELEDSGVYFCASSQDVVRDRQETQYFGPGTRLLVL.

Many counts were recorded for this clonotype. The V and J genes are TRBV6-5 and TRBJ2-5, with 7 bases lining up with TRBD1. CDR1 and CDR2 from the germline V gene are MNHEY and SVGAGI. CDR3 length: 14 amino acids. V gave up 5 bases and J gave up 5 bases; unmatched junction bases: 8. DNA for the CDR3: TGTGCCAGCAGTCTTACAGGGGAAGGGGAGACCCAGTACTTC. This encodes CASSLTGEGETQYF.

A few counts support this clonotype. The chain couples TRBV18 to TRBJ2-7, with D perhaps matching TRBD1 (6 bases). The CDR3 runs 15 residues. The germline V gene encodes CDR1 KGHSH and CDR2 LQKENI. The V and J ends lost 5 bases and 0 bases respectively, with 14 bases between them. DNA of the CDR3: TGTGCCAGCTCAGCAGGCCAAGGGGGCTCCTACGAGCAGTACTTC. This encodes CASSAGQGGSYEQYF. The full variable domain, its missing parts supplied by reference TRBV18 and TRBJ2-7, is NAGVMQNPRHLVRRRGQEARLRCSPMKGHSHVYWYRQLPEEGLKFMVYLQKENIIDESGMPKERFSAEFPKEGPSILRIQQVVRGDSAAYFCASSAGQGGSYEQYFGPGTRLTVT.

This clonotype was found many times. The gene calls are TRBV12-3 or TRBV12-4 and TRBJ2-7; D is uncertain. V shed 1 base and J shed 4 bases, with 8 bases lying between them. This CDR3 has 13 residues. Here the CDR3 reads CASSLGRPYEQYV. CDR3 coding DNA: TGTGCCAGCAGTTTAGGCAGGCCATACGAGCAGTACGTC.

V is TRBV10-3 and J is TRBJ2-3; D unresolved. V lost 0 bases and J 2 bases, leaving 9 bases between the germline ends. CDR3 length: 15 residues. The germline V gene encodes CDR1 ENHRY and CDR2 SYGVKD. CDR3 in DNA: TGTGCCATCAGTGAGTCACGAGGCCTCACAGATACGCAGTATTTT. This encodes CAISESRGLTDTQYF.

This clonotype was seen a few times. The V call is TRBV18, the J call TRBJ1-6; D is unresolved. Germline-derived CDR1 and CDR2 are KGHSH and LQKENI. Trimming shortened V by 4 bases and J by 7 bases, and 23 bases separated the two germline ends. CDR3 size: 18 residues. This CDR3 is CASSRTSLNQAENSPLHF. The CDR3 DNA follows: TGTGCCAGCTCACGGACTTCCTTAAACCAGGCTGAGAATTCACCCCTCCACTTT.

This chain uses TRBV7-3 with TRBJ2-2; D perhaps matches TRBD1 (5 bases). The V and J ends lost 5 bases and 8 bases respectively, with 15 bases between them. This CDR3 is built from 14 residues. CDR1 is SGHTA, CDR2 FQGTGA, per germline. CDR3 nucleotide sequence: TGTGCCAGCAGCCCCCATTCAGGGTCTGGGGAGCTGTTTTTT. Protein: CASSPHSGSGELFF.

This clonotype was counted only a few times. The chain combines TRBV7-9 with TRBJ2-1; D ambiguous. The germline gives CDR1 SEHNR, CDR2 FQNEAQ (reference sequence). Between the trimmed V and J ends, which lost 4 bases and 9 bases, there was a span of 16 bases. This CDR3 comprises 14 residues. CDR3 bases: TGTGCCAGCAGCTCTCTAGGTCTGGTCGGTGAGCAGTTCTTC. The encoded protein is CASSSLGLVGEQFF.

This clonotype was recorded a few times. This chain joins TRBV5-1 and TRBJ2-1; D possibly matches TRBD1 or TRBD2 (6 bases each). The V gene's germline CDR1 is SGHRS and CDR2 YFSETQ. There are 14 residues in the CDR3. The ends were cut back, 10 bases at V and 8 bases at J, with 22 bases in the middle. The CDR3 DNA is TGCGCCGGGGGGCGAGGCGGCCCCAGGGATGAGCAGTTCTTC. Protein: CAGGRGGPRDEQFF.

The rearrangement links TRBV3-1 to TRBJ1-1; unclear D gene. Trimming removed 5 bases from V and 2 bases from J, with 18 bases in between. Germline CDR1 LGHDT, CDR2 YNNKEL (reference sequence). The CDR3 runs to 16 residues. CDR3 residues: CASSSGEYLGNTEAFF. The CDR3 DNA sequence: TGTGCCAGCAGCTCCGGCGAGTACTTGGGTAACACTGAAGCTTTCTTT.

This clonotype has just a few counts. J is TRBJ2-3 and V is TRBV29-1; 14 nucleotides line up with TRBD2. CDR3 length equals 14 residues. In germline, CDR1 is SQVTM, CDR2 ANQGSEA. Trimming removed 6 bases from V and 4 bases from J; junction bases left unmatched: 3. This chain's CDR3 is CSVTSGGGPDTQYF. Written as DNA, the CDR3 is TGCAGCGTGACTAGCGGGGGGGGACCAGATACGCAGTATTTT.